The 32 T cell receptor beta chains below were found in one sample sequenced in a study of CD8 T cells in ankylosing spondylitis. General study results and limits: Apparently characteristic of ankylosing spondylitis blood was a TCR beta motif (about 8 highly homologous variants).

Antigens for these TCRs are unknown. TCRdb analysed the 5' RACE reads with MiXCR anew, one entry per CDR3 protein. Of around 540,000 distinct CDR3 sequences listed, roughly 13% were seen once; the top ten hold about 6.8%. Sequencing used blood, either unsorted or a sorted T cell fraction (not recorded which). The receptors here all came from a male donor with ankylosing spondylitis.

This clonotype has more than one count but fewer than ten. This chain uses TRBV6-1 with TRBJ1-6; D not resolved. The CDR3 contains 15 residues. V was clipped by 8 bases and J by 0 bases, with 11 bases between them. In germline, CDR1 is MNHNS, CDR2 SASEGT. In nucleotides, the CDR3 is TGTGCCAGCGCAGCTTGGAGCTCCTATAATTCACCCCTCCACTTT. It specifies CASAAWSSYNSPLHF.

Ten or more counts support this clonotype. The chain is built from TRBV12-3 or TRBV12-4 and TRBJ2-7, with unresolved D. This CDR3 has 14 amino acids. Deletions cut 7 bases from V and 7 bases from J, with 20 bases between. DNA of the CDR3: TGTGCCAGCACTAGTTTTGGTCGTTTGGGTGAGCAGTACTTC. Amino acids: CASTSFGRLGEQYF.

This clonotype has a handful of counts. The rearrangement joins TRBV6-5 to TRBJ2-1, with D tentatively TRBD2 (5 bases). Germline V gives CDR1 MNHEY, CDR2 SVGAGI. With 0 bases removed from V and 6 bases from J, the gap between germline ends came to 12 bases. This CDR3 has 15 residues. The CDR3 nucleotides read TGTGCCAGCAGTTACTCGACCGTCGCGGGCAATGAGCAGTTCTTC. The encoded protein is CASSYSTVAGNEQFF.

This clonotype showed up just a few times. The chain combines TRBV11-3 with TRBJ2-1; D possibly corresponds to TRBD2 (5 bases). V was pared by 4 bases and J by 10 bases, with 11 bases between. CDR3 size: 12 residues. In germline, CDR1 is SGHNT, CDR2 YENEEA. DNA for the CDR3: TGTGCCAGCAGCTCTGGACTCCACGAGCAGTTCTTC. Amino acid sequence: CASSSGLHEQFF.

The sample holds a few counts of this clonotype. The chain couples TRBV11-2 to TRBJ2-6; no firm D call. Trimming cost V 2 bases and J 1 base, with 15 bases left between them. Germline loops: CDR1 SGHAT, CDR2 FQNNGV. The CDR3 is 18 residues long. The CDR3 loop reads CASSLSVFTWSGANVLTF. The CDR3 bases are TGTGCCAGCAGCTTAAGTGTCTTTACATGGTCTGGGGCCAACGTCCTGACTTTC.

In this sample, this clonotype turned up a few times. The chain is built from TRBV27 and TRBJ2-5, with 8 nucleotides matching TRBD1. Germline trimming cut 5 bases from V and 0 bases from J; bases unmatched to any gene: 8. CDR1 and CDR2 from the germline V gene are MNHEY and SMNVEV (reference sequence). This CDR3 region has 16 residues. As DNA, the CDR3 is TGTGCCAGCAGTCCCCGGACAGGGCGGTACCAAGAGACCCAGTACTTC. Translating it yields CASSPRTGRYQETQYF.

This clonotype was counted a few times. The gene calls are TRBV12-3 or TRBV12-4 and TRBJ1-5; possible D gene TRBD1, 5 bases. The CDR3 loop spans 14 amino acids. The V end was cut by 7 bases, the J end by 3 bases, with 13 bases between. CDR3 protein: CASTLGGNNQPQHF. The CDR3 coding sequence is TGTGCCAGCACCTTGGGGGGAAACAATCAGCCCCAGCATTTT.

This clonotype was observed a handful of times. CDR3 sequence (DNA): TGTGCCAGCATCCAAAGCGGGGACTCCTACAATGAGCAGTTCTTC. It yields the protein CASIQSGDSYNEQFF. The chain employs TRBV11-3 and TRBJ2-1, with 7 positions matching TRBD2. J was trimmed by 0 bases and V by 7 bases; bases with no gene match: 6. CDR1 is SGHNT and CDR2 is YENEEA in the germline V gene. The CDR3 covers 15 residues.

The gene calls are TRBV24-1 and TRBJ2-2; D remains ambiguous. The CDR3 sequence is 13 residues long. The V end lost 10 bases, the J end lost 1 base, and 9 bases lay between the germline ends. Germline-derived CDR1 and CDR2 are KGHDR and SFDVKD. CDR3 sequence: CATGVRNTGELFF. The DNA of the CDR3 is TGTGCCACAGGCGTGAGGAACACCGGGGAGCTGTTTTTT.

The chain employs TRBV5-1 and TRBJ2-5, with 13 bases identical to TRBD2. Per germline, CDR1 SGHRS and CDR2 YFSETQ. Trimming removed 3 bases from V and 5 bases from J; junction bases left unmatched: 7. This CDR3 spans 16 amino acids. The CDR3 protein is CASSSGLAGDGETQYF. The CDR3 DNA is TGCGCCAGCAGCTCCGGACTAGCGGGAGATGGTGAGACCCAGTACTTC.

This clonotype has just a few counts. This chain links TRBV7-2 with TRBJ1-5; no reliable D call. CDR3 size: 12 residues. CDR1 SGHTA and CDR2 FQGNSA come from the germline V gene. V gave up 1 base and J gave up 10 bases, with 8 bases separating them. CDR3 in amino acids: CASSLGLSPQHF. In nucleotides, the CDR3 is TGTGCCAGCAGCTTAGGGCTATCTCCCCAGCATTTT.

This clonotype occurred many times. V and J are TRBV7-6 and TRBJ2-1; 11 bases agree with TRBD2. V lost 5 bases to trimming and J lost 4 bases; unmatched junction nucleotides: 13. The CDR3 consists of 18 residues. Germline V gene lookup returns CDR1 SGHVS and CDR2 FNYEAQ. The CDR3 coding sequence is TGTGCCAGCAGCCCCCCCACTAGCGGGAGAGTTCTATACAATGAGCAGTTCTTC. It yields the protein CASSPPTSGRVLYNEQFF.

V gene TRBV7-2 combines with J gene TRBJ2-7; 7 bases are a match to TRBD2. Germline V lookup: CDR1 SGHTA, CDR2 FQGNSA. The CDR3 runs 15 residues. Trimming at V came to 1 base and at J to 1 base, leaving 4 bases not matched to a gene. CDR3 region: CASSLVAGPSYEQYV. The CDR3 DNA is TGTGCCAGCAGCTTAGTAGCGGGCCCTTCCTACGAGCAGTACGTC.

The chain carries TRBV29-1 and TRBJ2-3; D is possibly TRBD1 (5 bases). CDR1 and CDR2 (germline): SQVTM, ANQGSEA. This CDR3 comprises 14 residues. Trimming left V 2 bases short and J 0 bases short, with 9 bases between. For the CDR3, the DNA is TGCAGCGTTGAAACAGGCGCTAGCACAGATACGCAGTATTTT. This codes for CSVETGASTDTQYF.

In this sample, this clonotype turned up a few times. V is TRBV3-1 and J is TRBJ2-7; the match to TRBD2 covers 11 bases. CDR1 is LGHDT and CDR2 is YNNKEL in the germline V gene (reference sequence). CDR3 size: 14 residues. Losses at the gene ends were 5 bases for V and 2 bases for J; bases not matched to a gene: 2. The CDR3 reads CASSASGRTYEQYF. CDR3 in DNA: TGTGCCAGCAGCGCTAGCGGGAGGACCTACGAGCAGTACTTC.

This clonotype was seen at least ten times. The V gene is TRBV29-1, the J gene TRBJ2-5, with unresolved D. The CDR3 spans 11 residues. The germline V gene has CDR1 SQVTM and CDR2 ANQGSEA. The V end lost 4 bases, the J end lost 1 base, and 4 bases lay between the germline ends. CDR3 region: CSVVGQETQYF. The CDR3 DNA sequence: TGCAGCGTTGTCGGCCAAGAGACCCAGTACTTC. Full variable domain (rest looked up from reference TRBV29-1 and TRBJ2-5): SAVISQKPSRDICQRGTSLTIQCQVDSQVTMMFWYRQQPGQSLTLIATANQGSEATYESGFVIDKFPISRPNLTFSTLTVSNMSPEDSSIYLCSVVGQETQYFGPGTRLLVL.

This clonotype came up a few times. This rearrangement joins TRBV27 to TRBJ2-7; 9 bases line up with TRBD1. This CDR3 has 16 residues. The V gene end was trimmed by 5 bases and the J gene end by 3 bases; junction bases not matched to a gene: 11. CDR1 is MNHEY and CDR2 is SMNVEV in the germline V gene (reference sequence). The CDR3 region is CASSLVGQGYFYEQYF. CDR3 bases: TGTGCCAGCAGTCTAGTGGGACAGGGATACTTCTACGAGCAGTACTTC.

V gene TRBV5-1 combines with J gene TRBJ2-2; D could derive from TRBD1 or TRBD2 (5 bases each). CDR1 is SGHRS and CDR2 is YFSETQ in the germline V gene. CDR3 length equals 16 residues. The V end lost 4 bases, the J end lost 2 bases, and 15 bases lay between the germline ends. The CDR3 is CASSRDPGPNTGELFF. For the CDR3, the DNA is TGCGCCAGCAGCAGAGATCCGGGACCCAACACCGGGGAGCTGTTTTTT.

The chain links TRBV5-1 to TRBJ1-1, with 8 bases identical to TRBD1. V gave up 4 bases and J gave up 3 bases; unmatched junction bases: 2. The CDR3 is 13 residues long. CDR1 and CDR2 (germline): SGHRS, YFSETQ. The CDR3 sequence: CASSQQGDTEAFF. CDR3 DNA: TGCGCCAGCAGCCAACAGGGGGACACTGAAGCTTTCTTT.

This chain uses TRBV3-1 with TRBJ2-7; D perhaps matches TRBD2 (5 bases). Between the trimmed V and J ends, which lost 4 bases and 0 bases, there was a span of 13 bases. The germline V gene encodes CDR1 LGHDT and CDR2 YNNKEL (reference sequence). The CDR3 has 15 amino acids. CDR3 protein: CASSLRAGASYEQYF. CDR3 DNA sequence: TGTGCCAGCAGCCTCCGGGCGGGTGCCTCCTACGAGCAGTACTTC.

This clonotype was found a few times. This chain connects TRBV7-8 to TRBJ2-7, with TRBD1 identical over 9 bases. Per the germline V gene, CDR1 is SGHVS and CDR2 is FQNEAQ. The CDR3 length is 16 residues. J was trimmed by 0 bases and V by 2 bases; bases with no gene match: 5. This CDR3 is CASSLMGQGTSYEQYF. The CDR3 region has the DNA TGTGCCAGCAGCTTAATGGGACAGGGAACCTCCTACGAGCAGTACTTC.

This clonotype was detected only a few times. This chain joins TRBV5-5 and TRBJ2-3; TRBD2 matches 7 bases. The CDR3 sequence is 15 residues long. With V trimmed by 3 bases and J by 6 bases, 10 bases remained unmatched. CDR1 and CDR2 from the germline V gene are SGHKS and YYEKEE (reference sequence). The CDR3 is CASSWDRGRGDTQYF. The CDR3 nucleotides read TGTGCCAGCAGCTGGGACCGAGGGAGGGGTGATACGCAGTATTTT.

This clonotype was recorded a few times. This chain connects TRBV11-2 to TRBJ2-7; D remains unclear. Looked up from germline, CDR1 is SGHAT and CDR2 is FQNNGV. This CDR3 contains 16 residues. Trimming stripped 1 base from V and 2 bases from J, with 15 bases between. The chain's CDR3 is CASSLGPAAITYEQYF. The CDR3 DNA reads as TGTGCCAGCAGCTTAGGTCCGGCAGCCATTACCTACGAGCAGTACTTC.

This clonotype was observed many times. The gene calls are TRBV11-1 and TRBJ2-3; 8 bases match TRBD1. The junction had 14 bases not matched to a gene; V was cut back by 1 base and J by 2 bases. Germline lookup yields CDR1 SGHAT and CDR2 FQDESV (reference sequence). The CDR3 is 19 amino acids. The CDR3 reads CASSLGFKSDREPTDTQYF. The CDR3 DNA reads as TGTGCCAGCAGCTTAGGGTTTAAGTCGGACAGGGAGCCCACAGATACGCAGTATTTT.

This clonotype was observed a few times. The rearrangement uses TRBV15 and TRBJ2-7; 8 nucleotides align to TRBD1. Germline values: CDR1 LNHNV, CDR2 YYDKDF (reference sequence). The CDR3 spans 14 residues. Germline trimming cut 3 bases from V and 2 bases from J; bases unmatched to any gene: 3. The DNA of the CDR3 is TGTGCCACCAGCAGGACAGGGGCTACCTACGAGCAGTACTTC. It specifies CATSRTGATYEQYF.

V gene TRBV27 combines with J gene TRBJ2-3; 11 positions agree with TRBD1. The CDR3 has 16 residues. Unmatched junction bases numbered 5, after V lost 3 bases and J lost 3 bases. Germline V CDR1 and CDR2: MNHEY, SMNVEV (reference sequence). The CDR3 DNA reads as TGTGCCAGCAGTTTGTACGGGACAGGGGGAACAGATACGCAGTATTTT. Residues: CASSLYGTGGTDTQYF.

Ten or more counts support this clonotype. This chain uses TRBV24-1 with TRBJ1-5; D call uncertain. Trimming left V 4 bases short and J 0 bases short, with 6 bases between. The CDR3 is 14 residues long. CDR1 and CDR2 from the germline V gene are KGHDR and SFDVKD. CDR3 in amino acids: CATSDNYSNQPQHF. The DNA for the CDR3 is TGTGCCACCAGTGACAACTATAGCAATCAGCCCCAGCATTTT.

The chain has TRBV6-2 or TRBV6-3 and TRBJ1-1, with D possibly matching TRBD1 (6 bases). The germline CDR1 and CDR2 sequences are MNHEY and SVGEGT. The CDR3 has 14 amino acids. Trimming cost V 2 bases and J 5 bases, with 12 bases left between them. In DNA, the CDR3 is TGTGCCAGCAGTTACATGAACAGGGCTACTGAAGCTTTCTTT. This codes for CASSYMNRATEAFF.

This clonotype was seen only a few times. The chain uses TRBV2 and TRBJ1-6; 7 bases are shared with TRBD1. With 7 bases clipped from V and 3 bases from J, the junction kept 6 bases outside the gene matches. The CDR3 consists of 15 residues. Germline values: CDR1 SNHLY, CDR2 FYNNEI. The CDR3 region has the DNA TGTGCCAGCACCCAGGGACAGCACTATAATTCACCCCTCCACTTT. Encoded protein: CASTQGQHYNSPLHF.

The chain links TRBV5-1 to TRBJ2-7; no firm D call. The germline V gene encodes CDR1 SGHRS and CDR2 YFSETQ. The CDR3 sequence is 13 residues long. Trimming left V 2 bases short and J 7 bases short, with 13 bases between. The CDR3 region has the DNA TGCGCCAGCAGCTTTAAAGAGAGTAAGGAGCAGTACTTC. It codes for CASSFKESKEQYF.

This clonotype was seen more than once but under ten times. The V call is TRBV5-1, the J call TRBJ1-5, with 8 bases lining up with TRBD1. The CDR3 loop spans 15 amino acids. CDR1 is SGHRS, CDR2 YFSETQ, per germline. With 0 bases clipped from V and 7 bases from J, the junction kept 6 bases outside the gene matches. CDR3 sequence reads: CASSLAGQGNQPQHF. CDR3 bases: TGCGCCAGCAGCTTGGCAGGACAGGGTAACCAGCCCCAGCATTTT.

This clonotype was recorded at least ten times. The rearrangement links TRBV6-1 to TRBJ2-3; 10 bases match TRBD2. The trim removed 7 bases at V and 4 bases at J, leaving 8 bases unmatched. Germline V gene data show CDR1 as MNHNS and CDR2 as SASEGT. The CDR3 contains 15 residues. The CDR3 is CASTGSSGSPDTQYF. The CDR3 nucleotides read TGTGCCAGCACTGGCTCTAGCGGGAGCCCAGATACGCAGTATTTT.